This T cell receptor beta chain was captured in a study of blood T cell repertoires in COVID-19. Background on the study: Sites in the United States, Italy and Spain provided acute and convalescent COVID-19 samples. PBMCs, B-cell-depleted T cells, or T cells provided the cDNA or gDNA that made up the material.

Germline-derived CDR1 and CDR2 are LNHDA and SQIVND (reference sequence). With 6 bases clipped from V and 8 bases from J, the junction kept 7 bases outside the gene matches. There are 13 residues in the CDR3. Authors' data handling: Researchers report that nucleated cell counts were estimated from reference gene primer amplification. The table came from immunoSEQ multiplex PCR; TCRdb's copy has only in-frame clones and leaves some out. That table is the source of V, J and clone size, and D and trimming were worked out from the DNA. The repertoire holds some 370,000 clones, with 70% to 90% as singletons. Those enrolled in Seattle joined during active infection and were followed longitudinally afterward.

The source of this sequence is a woman in her thirties with COVID-19, enrolled during active disease. Sequences were obtained from peripheral blood. The chain couples TRBV19 to TRBJ2-1; TRBD2 agrees at 7 bases. CDR3 region: CASRASGYDEQFF. DNA for the CDR3: TGTGCCAGTAGGGCTAGCGGTTACGATGAGCAGTTCTTC.